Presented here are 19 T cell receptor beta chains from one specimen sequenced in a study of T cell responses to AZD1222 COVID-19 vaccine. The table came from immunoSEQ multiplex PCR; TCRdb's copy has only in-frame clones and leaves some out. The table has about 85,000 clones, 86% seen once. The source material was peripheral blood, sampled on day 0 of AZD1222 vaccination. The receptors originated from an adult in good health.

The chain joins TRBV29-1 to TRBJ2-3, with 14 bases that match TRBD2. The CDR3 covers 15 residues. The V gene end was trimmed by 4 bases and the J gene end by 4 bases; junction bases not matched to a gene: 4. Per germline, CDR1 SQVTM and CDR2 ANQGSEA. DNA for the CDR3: TGCAGCGTTGGGGGACTAGCGGGAGTTTCAGATACGCAGTATTTT. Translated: CSVGGLAGVSDTQYF.

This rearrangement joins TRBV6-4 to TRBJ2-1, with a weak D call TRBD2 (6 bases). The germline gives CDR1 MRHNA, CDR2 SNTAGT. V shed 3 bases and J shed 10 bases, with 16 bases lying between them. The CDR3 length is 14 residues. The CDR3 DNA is TGTGCCAGCAGTGAGATGGCGGGAAGAAGGGAGCAGTTCTTC. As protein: CASSEMAGRREQFF.

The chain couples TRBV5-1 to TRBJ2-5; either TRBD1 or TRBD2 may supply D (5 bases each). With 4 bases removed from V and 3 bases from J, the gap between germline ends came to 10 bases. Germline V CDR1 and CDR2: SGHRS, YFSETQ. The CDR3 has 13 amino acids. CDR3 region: CASSPRGEETQYF. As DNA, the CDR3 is TGCGCCAGCAGCCCGCGAGGGGAAGAGACCCAGTACTTC.

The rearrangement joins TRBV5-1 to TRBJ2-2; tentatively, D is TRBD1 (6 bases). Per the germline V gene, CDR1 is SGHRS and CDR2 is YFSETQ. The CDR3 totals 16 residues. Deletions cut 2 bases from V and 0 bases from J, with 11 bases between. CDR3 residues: CASSFRDKPNTGELFF. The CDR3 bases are TGCGCCAGCAGCTTCCGGGACAAGCCGAACACCGGGGAGCTGTTTTTT.

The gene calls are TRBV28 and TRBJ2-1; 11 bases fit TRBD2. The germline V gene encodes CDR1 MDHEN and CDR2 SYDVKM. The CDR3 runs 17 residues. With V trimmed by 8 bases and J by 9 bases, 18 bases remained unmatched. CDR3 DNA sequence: TGTGCCAGCCAACCGATGCGGGGGGGACTAGCGGTGGTTGAGCAGTTCTTC. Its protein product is CASQPMRGGLAVVEQFF.

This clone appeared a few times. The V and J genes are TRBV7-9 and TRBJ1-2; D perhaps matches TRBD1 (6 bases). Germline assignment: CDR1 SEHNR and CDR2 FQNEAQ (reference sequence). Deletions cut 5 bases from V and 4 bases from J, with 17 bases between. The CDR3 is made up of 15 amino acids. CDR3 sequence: CASSPGDKGGYGYTF. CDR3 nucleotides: TGTGCCAGCAGCCCGGGGGACAAAGGCGGCTATGGCTACACCTTC.

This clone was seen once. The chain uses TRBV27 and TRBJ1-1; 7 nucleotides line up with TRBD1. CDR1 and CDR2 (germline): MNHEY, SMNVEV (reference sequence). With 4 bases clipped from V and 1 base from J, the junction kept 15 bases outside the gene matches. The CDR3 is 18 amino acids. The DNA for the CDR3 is TGTGCCAGCAGTTCATCTCACAGGGGCCTGGACCGGAACACTGAAGCTTTCTTT. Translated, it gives CASSSSHRGLDRNTEAFF.

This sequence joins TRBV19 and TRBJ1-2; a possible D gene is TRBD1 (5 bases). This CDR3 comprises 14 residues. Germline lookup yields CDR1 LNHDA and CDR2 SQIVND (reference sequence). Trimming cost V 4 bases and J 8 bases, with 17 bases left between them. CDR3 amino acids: CASSTRARGEGYTF. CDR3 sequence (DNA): TGTGCCAGTAGTACCCGCGCGAGGGGAGAGGGCTACACCTTC.

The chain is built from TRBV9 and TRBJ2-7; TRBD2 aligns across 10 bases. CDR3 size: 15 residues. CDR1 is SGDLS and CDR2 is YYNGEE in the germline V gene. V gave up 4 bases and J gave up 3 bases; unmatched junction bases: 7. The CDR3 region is CASSIAGTSDYEQYF. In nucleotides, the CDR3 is TGTGCCAGCAGCATCGCCGGGACTAGCGACTACGAGCAGTACTTC.

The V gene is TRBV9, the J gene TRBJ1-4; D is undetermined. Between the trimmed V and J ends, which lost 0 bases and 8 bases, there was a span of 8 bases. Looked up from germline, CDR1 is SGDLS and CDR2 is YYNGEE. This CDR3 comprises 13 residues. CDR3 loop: CASSVGAEEKLFF. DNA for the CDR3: TGTGCCAGCAGCGTAGGGGCGGAGGAAAAACTGTTTTTT.

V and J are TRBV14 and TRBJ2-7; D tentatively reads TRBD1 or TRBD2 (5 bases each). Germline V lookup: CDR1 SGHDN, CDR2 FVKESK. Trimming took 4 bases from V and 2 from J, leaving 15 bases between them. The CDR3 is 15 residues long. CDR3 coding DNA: TGTGCCAGCAGCCCCGGGACGTTTCGTACCTACGAGCAGTACTTC. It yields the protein CASSPGTFRTYEQYF.

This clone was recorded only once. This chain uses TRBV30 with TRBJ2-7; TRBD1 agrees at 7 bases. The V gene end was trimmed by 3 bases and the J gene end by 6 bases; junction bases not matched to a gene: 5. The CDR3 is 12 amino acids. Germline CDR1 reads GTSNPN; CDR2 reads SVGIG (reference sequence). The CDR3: CAWRPPGGEQYF. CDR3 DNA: TGTGCCTGGAGGCCGCCAGGGGGCGAGCAGTACTTC.

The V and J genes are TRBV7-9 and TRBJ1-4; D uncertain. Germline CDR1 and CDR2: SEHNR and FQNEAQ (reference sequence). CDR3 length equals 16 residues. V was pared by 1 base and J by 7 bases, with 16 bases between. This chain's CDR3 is CASSLGALNKGEKLFF. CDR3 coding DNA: TGTGCCAGCAGCTTAGGGGCCCTAAATAAGGGTGAAAAACTGTTTTTT.

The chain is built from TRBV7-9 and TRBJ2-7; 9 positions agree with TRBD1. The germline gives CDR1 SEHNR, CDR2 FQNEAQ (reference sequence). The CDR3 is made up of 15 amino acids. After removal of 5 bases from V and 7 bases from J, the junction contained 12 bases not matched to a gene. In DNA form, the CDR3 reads TGTGCCAGCAGCCTGCCGGGACAGGGAGGAGGAGAGCAGTACTTC. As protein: CASSLPGQGGGEQYF.

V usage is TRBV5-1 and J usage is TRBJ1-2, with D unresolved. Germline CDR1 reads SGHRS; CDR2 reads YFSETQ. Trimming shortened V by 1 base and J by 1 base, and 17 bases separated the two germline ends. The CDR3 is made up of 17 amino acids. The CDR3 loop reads CASSLNERQTYNYGYTF. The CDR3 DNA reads TGCGCCAGCAGCTTGAATGAGCGGCAGACCTATAACTATGGCTACACCTTC.

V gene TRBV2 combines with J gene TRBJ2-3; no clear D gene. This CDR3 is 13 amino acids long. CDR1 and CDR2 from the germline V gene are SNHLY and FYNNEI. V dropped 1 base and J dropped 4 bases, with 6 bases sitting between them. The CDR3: CASSEGTPDTQYF. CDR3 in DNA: TGTGCCAGCAGTGAAGGGACCCCAGATACGCAGTATTTT.

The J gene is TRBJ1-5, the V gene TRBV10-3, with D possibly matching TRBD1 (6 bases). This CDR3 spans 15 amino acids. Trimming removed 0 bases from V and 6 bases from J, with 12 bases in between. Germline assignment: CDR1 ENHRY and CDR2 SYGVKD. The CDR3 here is CAISESGGGGQPQHF. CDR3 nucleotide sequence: TGTGCCATCAGTGAGTCGGGGGGGGGCGGTCAGCCCCAGCATTTT.

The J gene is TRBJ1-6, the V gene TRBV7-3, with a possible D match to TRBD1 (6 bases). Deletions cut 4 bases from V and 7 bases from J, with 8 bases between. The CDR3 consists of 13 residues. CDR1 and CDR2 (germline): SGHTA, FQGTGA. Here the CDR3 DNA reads TGTGCCAGCAGCTGGGGGGCCAATTCACCCCTCCACTTT. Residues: CASSWGANSPLHF.

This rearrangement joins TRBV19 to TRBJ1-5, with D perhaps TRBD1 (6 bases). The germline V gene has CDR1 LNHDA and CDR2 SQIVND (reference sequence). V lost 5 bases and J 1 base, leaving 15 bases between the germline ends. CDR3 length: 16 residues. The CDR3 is CASSDQGWYSNQPQHF. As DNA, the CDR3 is TGTGCCAGTAGTGACCAGGGGTGGTACAGCAATCAGCCCCAGCATTTT.